Following are 29 T cell receptor beta chains from one sample sequenced in a study of cytomegalovirus exposure and HLA in healthy donors. The PCR ran on 60 Vbeta and 13 Jbeta primers. TCRdb's copy holds only in-frame clones and misses some; the assay was immunoSEQ multiplex PCR. Of over 85,000 clones in the sample, roughly three quarters were seen once. The sequenced sample consisted of PBMCs. These receptors originate from a female donor in good health and CMV-seronegative.

This chain connects TRBV12-5 to TRBJ1-1; the D gene is possibly TRBD1 (6 bases). Germline CDR1 reads LGHNT; CDR2 reads FRNRAP. Trimming shortened V by 3 bases and J by 4 bases, and 9 bases separated the two germline ends. The CDR3 length is 13 residues. CDR3 region: CASGFQGSTEAFF. DNA for the CDR3: TGTGCTAGTGGTTTCCAGGGGTCCACTGAAGCTTTCTTT.

The chain links TRBV14 to TRBJ2-7; 10 bases are shared with TRBD2. The CDR3 loop spans 17 amino acids. V lost 4 bases, J lost 5 bases, and 14 bases stayed unmatched. CDR1 SGHDN and CDR2 FVKESK come from the germline V gene. This chain's CDR3 is CASSLLGLAGVMDEQYF. CDR3 nucleotide sequence: TGTGCCAGCAGCCTGCTGGGCCTAGCGGGAGTAATGGACGAGCAGTACTTC.

This chain connects TRBV19 to TRBJ1-3, with D hard to call. CDR1 and CDR2 (germline): LNHDA, SQIVND (reference sequence). The CDR3 contains 17 residues. Deletions cut 3 bases from V and 0 bases from J, with 15 bases between. This chain's CDR3 is CASSIPTRSSSGNTIYF. CDR3 nucleotides: TGTGCCAGTAGTATCCCCACACGGAGCTCCTCTGGAAACACCATATATTTT.

This chain connects TRBV14 to TRBJ1-1; D not certain. Germline lookup yields CDR1 SGHDN and CDR2 FVKESK. V was pared by 11 bases and J by 4 bases, with 11 bases between. The CDR3 loop spans 11 amino acids. The CDR3 DNA is TGTGCCTCAGCGGCGGGCACTGAAGCTTTCTTT. Translation: CASAAGTEAFF.

Regarding this clone: Sequence at one end of the junction differs from germline and may be a read error. The rearrangement links TRBV9 to TRBJ2-2, with D perhaps TRBD2 (5 bases). Germline lookup yields CDR1 SGDLS and CDR2 YYNGEE. The CDR3 contains 16 residues. The CDR3 sequence is CAGSVNPERDTGELFF. The CDR3 region has the DNA TGTGCCGGCAGCGTAAACCCGGAGAGGGACACCGGGGAGCTGTTTTTT.

This chain uses TRBV2 with TRBJ2-7; 7 positions agree with TRBD2. The germline V gene encodes CDR1 SNHLY and CDR2 FYNNEI. CDR3 length: 15 residues. V was pared by 7 bases and J by 0 bases, with 9 bases of the junction left unmatched. The DNA of the CDR3 is TGTGCCAGCAAAACCCTAGCGGACCCCTCCTACGAGCAGTACTTC. This sequence encodes CASKTLADPSYEQYF.

CDR3 sequence reads: CASSRSLAGGDEQYF. CDR3 nucleotide sequence: TGTGCCAGCAGCAGATCACTAGCGGGAGGAGACGAGCAGTACTTC. V and J are TRBV9 and TRBJ2-7; 12 bases fit TRBD2. V trimming: 4 bases; J trimming: 5 bases; junction bases outside the gene matches: 7. CDR3 length equals 15 residues. CDR1 is SGDLS, CDR2 YYNGEE, per germline.

The chain links TRBV5-4 to TRBJ2-5; TRBD2 is a possible D gene (5 bases). Germline values: CDR1 SGHNT, CDR2 YYREEE (reference sequence). V was clipped by 5 bases and J by 0 bases, with 8 bases between them. This CDR3 comprises 13 residues. The CDR3 is CASSPGNQETQYF. CDR3 bases: TGTGCCAGCAGTCCCGGGAACCAAGAGACCCAGTACTTC.

Regarding this clone: Different DNA sequences within this sample yield the same CDR3. The V and J genes are TRBV5-1 and TRBJ2-7; a weak D match, TRBD1 (6 bases). V lost 6 bases to trimming and J lost 0 bases, with 13 bases between them. The CDR3 loop spans 14 amino acids. Per the germline V gene, CDR1 is SGHRS and CDR2 is YFSETQ. CDR3 amino acids: CASNEQGRSYEQYF. Here the CDR3 DNA reads TGCGCCAGCAACGAACAGGGCCGCTCCTACGAGCAGTACTTC.

J is TRBJ1-1 and V is TRBV6-1; 7 positions agree with TRBD1. The CDR3 consists of 14 residues. With V trimmed by 5 bases and J by 0 bases, 3 bases remained unmatched. CDR1 and CDR2 (germline): MNHNS, SASEGT. The CDR3 DNA reads as TGTGCCAGCAGTACGGACAGGCTGAACACTGAAGCTTTCTTT. Translating gives CASSTDRLNTEAFF.

The J gene is TRBJ1-2, the V gene TRBV9; 10 nucleotides line up with TRBD1. Losses at the gene ends were 3 bases for V and 4 bases for J; bases not matched to a gene: 6. CDR1 and CDR2 (germline): SGDLS, YYNGEE. The CDR3 is 15 amino acids. The CDR3 nucleotides are TGTGCCAGCAGCGCGGGACAGGGGATCCCCTATGGCTACACCTTC. Its translation is CASSAGQGIPYGYTF.

This clone was seen a single time. The V gene is TRBV4-1, the J gene TRBJ2-1, with D maybe TRBD2 (7 bases). The length of the CDR3 is 16 residues. Between the trimmed V and J ends, which lost 4 bases and 5 bases, there was a span of 18 bases. Germline CDR1 reads MGHRA; CDR2 reads YSYEKL. The CDR3 reads CASSPGRGRTDNEQFF. The CDR3 region has the DNA TGCGCCAGCAGCCCCGGGCGGGGGCGGACCGACAATGAGCAGTTCTTC.

The V gene is TRBV6-5, the J gene TRBJ2-7, with TRBD2 matching 7 bases. V lost 7 bases, J lost 3 bases, and 6 bases stayed unmatched. Germline V gene data show CDR1 as MNHEY and CDR2 as SVGAGI. The length of the CDR3 is 13 residues. DNA for the CDR3: TGTGCCAGCACCCCGGGGGGAGACTACGAGCAGTACTTC. Protein: CASTPGGDYEQYF.

The genes are TRBV27 and TRBJ1-1, with no clear D. The germline V gene encodes CDR1 MNHEY and CDR2 SMNVEV (reference sequence). Trimming cost V 5 bases and J 4 bases, with 20 bases left between them. This CDR3 contains 16 residues. In nucleotides, the CDR3 is TGTGCCAGCAGTCTTGCGGGAGCCGGGATCGGCACTGAAGCTTTCTTT. Its protein product is CASSLAGAGIGTEAFF.

A few counts support this clone. V gene TRBV19 combines with J gene TRBJ2-2; possibly TRBD2 for D (5 bases). There are 14 residues in the CDR3. Germline V lookup: CDR1 LNHDA, CDR2 SQIVND (reference sequence). Trimming took 0 bases from V and 6 from J, leaving 8 bases between them. The CDR3: CASSIERESGELFF. In DNA, the CDR3 is TGTGCCAGTAGTATAGAGAGGGAGTCCGGGGAGCTGTTTTTT.

This chain connects TRBV6-1 to TRBJ1-5; no reliable D call. V was trimmed by 3 bases and J by 1 base, leaving 13 bases between them. The length of the CDR3 is 16 residues. Germline V gene lookup returns CDR1 MNHNS and CDR2 SASEGT. The CDR3: CASSDLRQRSNQPQHF. The CDR3 bases are TGTGCCAGCAGTGATTTGCGCCAGAGGAGCAATCAGCCCCAGCATTTT.

The J gene is TRBJ1-2, the V gene TRBV5-4; D gene unclear. The CDR3 has 14 amino acids. V lost 4 bases, J lost 9 bases, and 19 bases lay in between. Germline V lookup: CDR1 SGHNT, CDR2 YYREEE (reference sequence). Here the CDR3 DNA reads TGTGCCAGCAGCCCTCTCCTCCCCACAGAAAGCTACACCTTC. Translation gives CASSPLLPTESYTF.

The CDR3 region has the DNA TGTGCCAGCAGCTTACGGGAGGGTGGAGGCGGTGAAAAACTGTTTTTT. Translation gives CASSLREGGGGEKLFF. This chain links TRBV7-9 with TRBJ1-4; D is undetermined. CDR3 length equals 16 residues. V lost 2 bases to trimming and J lost 7 bases, with 17 bases between them. The germline V gene encodes CDR1 SEHNR and CDR2 FQNEAQ (reference sequence).

The chain employs TRBV2 and TRBJ2-2, with 9 bases that match TRBD1. Trimming removed 6 bases from V and 6 bases from J; junction bases left unmatched: 5. This CDR3 has 14 residues. Germline CDR1 is SNHLY and CDR2 is FYNNEI. CDR3 sequence reads: CASSGQGRPGELFF. The CDR3 region has the DNA TGTGCCAGCAGCGGACAGGGGCGTCCCGGGGAGCTGTTTTTT.

This clone appeared a few times. This rearrangement joins TRBV9 to TRBJ2-3, with TRBD2 matching 9 bases. Trimming cost V 5 bases and J 1 base; bases outside gene matches: 17. CDR1 SGDLS and CDR2 YYNGEE come from the germline V gene. The CDR3 length is 19 residues. CDR3 residues: CASRSGGPSGALGTDTQYF. CDR3 coding DNA: TGTGCCAGCAGGTCCGGGGGGCCTAGCGGGGCCCTCGGCACAGATACGCAGTATTTT.

The chain recombines TRBV28 with TRBJ1-2; D is unclear. V gave up 3 bases and J gave up 4 bases, with 6 bases separating them. CDR1 and CDR2 (germline): MDHEN, SYDVKM. The CDR3 is 12 amino acids. CDR3 region: CASSFQVYGYTF. In DNA, the CDR3 is TGTGCCAGCAGTTTCCAGGTCTATGGCTACACCTTC.

This chain uses TRBV10-1 with TRBJ1-6; no clear D. The CDR3 totals 13 residues. Germline values: CDR1 WNHNN, CDR2 SYGVQD (reference sequence). Trimming stripped 1 base from V and 7 bases from J, with 5 bases between. The CDR3 region is CASSEWANSPLHF. In DNA, the CDR3 is TGCGCCAGCAGTGAGTGGGCAAATTCACCCCTCCACTTT.

The rearrangement uses TRBV28 and TRBJ2-5; 7 nucleotides align to TRBD1. V was clipped by 4 bases and J by 1 base; unmatched bases: 0. CDR1 is MDHEN and CDR2 is SYDVKM in the germline V gene. This CDR3 comprises 13 residues. Written as DNA, the CDR3 is TGTGCCAGCAGTTACAGGGGCCAAGAGACCCAGTACTTC. Its protein product is CASSYRGQETQYF.

This chain connects TRBV29-1 to TRBJ2-5; maybe TRBD2 (5 bases). V was clipped by 4 bases and J by 5 bases, with 11 bases between them. There are 12 residues in the CDR3. Germline loops: CDR1 SQVTM, CDR2 ANQGSEA. CDR3 residues: CSVVAIRETQYF. CDR3 nucleotide sequence: TGCAGCGTTGTAGCGATTCGGGAGACCCAGTACTTC. Supplemented by reference TRBV29-1 and TRBJ2-5, the full variable domain reads SAVISQKPSRDICQRGTSLTIQCQVDSQVTMMFWYRQQPGQSLTLIATANQGSEATYESGFVIDKFPISRPNLTFSTLTVSNMSPEDSSIYLCSVVAIRETQYFGPGTRLLVL.

The rearrangement joins TRBV6-5 to TRBJ2-7, with 9 positions matching TRBD1. The CDR3 has 15 amino acids. Germline V CDR1 and CDR2: MNHEY, SVGAGI. With 6 bases clipped from V and 5 bases from J, the junction kept 11 bases outside the gene matches. In DNA form, the CDR3 reads TGTGCCAGCAGGTCCCTGGGGACAGGGAGGAACGAGCAGTACTTC. Residues: CASRSLGTGRNEQYF.

The gene calls are TRBV27 and TRBJ1-3, with a tentative D call TRBD1 (5 bases). V was trimmed by 6 bases and J by 0 bases, leaving 9 bases between them. The CDR3 runs to 14 residues. Germline assignment: CDR1 MNHEY and CDR2 SMNVEV (reference sequence). CDR3 sequence reads: CASSDRSSGNTIYF. The CDR3, as DNA: TGTGCCAGCAGCGACAGATCCTCTGGAAACACCATATATTTT.

This chain links TRBV12-2 with TRBJ2-1; TRBD2, the D gene given by the table, was not confirmed from the DNA. TRBV12-2 is flagged as a pseudogene. CDR3 length: 16 residues. DNA for the CDR3: TGTGCAAGTCGCTTAGCGAGGGTTCCATGGCGCAATGAGCAGTTCTTC. It is translated as CASRLARVPWRNEQFF.

The chain is built from TRBV18 and TRBJ2-7; D is unclear. Germline CDR1 reads KGHSH; CDR2 reads LQKENI. The CDR3 consists of 13 residues. Trimming cost V 3 bases and J 0 bases, with 6 bases left between them. For the CDR3, the DNA is TGTGCCAGCTCACCCCCGAGCTCCTACGAGCAGTACTTC. Translated, it gives CASSPPSSYEQYF.

The chain joins TRBV7-2 to TRBJ1-2, with D hard to call. CDR3 length equals 17 residues. V was cut by 5 bases and J by 6 bases, with 25 bases left in between. CDR1 and CDR2 from the germline V gene are SGHTA and FQGNSA. The CDR3 sequence is CASSTQRGSSQWDGYTF. The DNA for the CDR3 is TGTGCCAGCAGCACGCAACGGGGTTCGTCGCAATGGGATGGCTACACCTTC. The full variable domain, completed using reference TRBV7-2 and TRBJ1-2, is GAGVSQSPSNKVTEKGKDVELRCDPISGHTALYWYRQSLGQGLEFLIYFQGNSAPDKSGLPSDRFSAERTGGSVSTLTIQRTQQEDSAVYLCASSTQRGSSQWDGYTFGSGTRLTVV.